This TCR beta chain was captured by sequencing in a study of CD8+ T cells in alopecia areata. Treatment defined: oral pan-JAK inhibitor, 5-10 mg twice daily. CDR3 size: 16 residues. Germline V gene sequence: CDR1 SGDLS, CDR2 YYNGEE. With 3 bases removed from V and 3 bases from J, the gap between germline ends came to 18 bases. Following extraction, RNA underwent reverse transcription to cDNA, which served as the sequencing template. Sequencing used immunoSEQ multiplex PCR; TCRdb keeps in-frame clones, though not all of them. The sample contains some 200,000 clones, more than 45% of which appear only once.

The chain couples TRBV9 to TRBJ1-2; D gene ambiguous. The sequencing used CD4+ T cells sorted from blood, collected at week 4, from a patient treated with tofacitinib. The TCR sequence derives from a human donor with alopecia areata. CDR3: CASSALAGPLDYGYTF. The CDR3 DNA follows: TGTGCCAGCAGCGCCCTGGCAGGACCTCTAGACTATGGCTACACCTTC.